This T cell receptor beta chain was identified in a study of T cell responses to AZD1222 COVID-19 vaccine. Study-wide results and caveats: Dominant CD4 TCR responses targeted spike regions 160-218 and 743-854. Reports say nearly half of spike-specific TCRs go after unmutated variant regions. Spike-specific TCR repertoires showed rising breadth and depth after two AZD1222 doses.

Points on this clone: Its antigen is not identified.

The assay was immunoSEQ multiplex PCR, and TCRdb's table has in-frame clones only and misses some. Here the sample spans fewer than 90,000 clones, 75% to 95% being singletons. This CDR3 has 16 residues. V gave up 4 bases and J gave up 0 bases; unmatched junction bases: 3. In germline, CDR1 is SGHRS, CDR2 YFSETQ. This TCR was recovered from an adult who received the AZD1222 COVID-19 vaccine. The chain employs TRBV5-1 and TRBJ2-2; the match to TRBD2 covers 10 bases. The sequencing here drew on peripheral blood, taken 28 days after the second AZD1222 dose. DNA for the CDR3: TGCGCCAGCAGCCAAACTAGCGGGGCGAACACCGGGGAGCTGTTTTTT. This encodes CASSQTSGANTGELFF.